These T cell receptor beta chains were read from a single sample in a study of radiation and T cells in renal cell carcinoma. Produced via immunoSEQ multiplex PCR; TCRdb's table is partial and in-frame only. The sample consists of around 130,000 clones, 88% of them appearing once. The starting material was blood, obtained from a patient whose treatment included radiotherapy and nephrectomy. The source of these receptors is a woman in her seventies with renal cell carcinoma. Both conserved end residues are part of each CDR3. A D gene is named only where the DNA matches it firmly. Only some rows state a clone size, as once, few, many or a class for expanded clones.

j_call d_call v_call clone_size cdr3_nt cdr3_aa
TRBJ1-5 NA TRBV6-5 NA TGTGCCAGCAGTTACGGGACACCAAGGGACAATCAGCCCCAGCATTTT CASSYGTPRDNQPQHF
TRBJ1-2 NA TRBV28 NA TGTGCCAGCAGTTTAAGTTTGGGGCCGAGGGGCTACACCTTC CASSLSLGPRGYTF
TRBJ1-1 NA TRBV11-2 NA TGTGCCAGCATTGCCACCCTCTTTGCAACGACTGAAGCTTTCTTT CASIATLFATTEAFF
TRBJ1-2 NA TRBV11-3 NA TGTGCCAGCAGCTTAGGCGGCTATGGCTACACCTTC CASSLGGYGYTF
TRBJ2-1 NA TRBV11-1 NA TGTGCCAGCAGCTTAGTCAGGGACCATGAGCAGTTCTTC CASSLVRDHEQFF
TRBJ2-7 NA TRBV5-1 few TGCGCCAGCAGCTTGGGAGATGTACGGGGACCGTCCTACGAGCAGTACTTC CASSLGDVRGPSYEQYF
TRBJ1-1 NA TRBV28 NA TGTGCCAGCAGTGACGGGGGGAACACTGAAGCTTTCTTT CASSDGGNTEAFF
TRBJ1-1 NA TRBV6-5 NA TGTGCCAGCAGTTATCTAGGGGATACTGAAGCTTTCTTT CASSYLGDTEAFF
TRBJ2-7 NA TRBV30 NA TGTGCCTGGAGTGTACGGGACGAGCAGTACTTC CAWSVRDEQYF
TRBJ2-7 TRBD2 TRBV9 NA TGTGCCAGCAGCGTAGACGGACTAGCGGGTCGCGAGCAGTACTTC CASSVDGLAGREQYF
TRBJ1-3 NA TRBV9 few TGTGCCAGCAGCGGATTAGATTACTCTGGAAACACCATATATTTT CASSGLDYSGNTIYF
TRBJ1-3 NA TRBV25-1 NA TGTGCCAGCAGTGGAACCGGGACTGCCTCTGGAAACACCATATATTTT CASSGTGTASGNTIYF
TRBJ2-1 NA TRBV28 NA TGTGCCAGCAGTTCCACCGGGATACGGGATTCCTACAATGAGCAGTTCTTC CASSSTGIRDSYNEQFF
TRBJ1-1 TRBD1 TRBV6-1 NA TGTGCCAGCAGTGAGTTATGGACAGGGGGAGCTGAAGCTTTCTTT CASSELWTGGAEAFF
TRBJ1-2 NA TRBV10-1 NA TGCGCCAGCAGTACACAACATACAGCATCCCATGGCTACACCTTC CASSTQHTASHGYTF
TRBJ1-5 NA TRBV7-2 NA TGTGCCAGCAGGCCCACCGCACAGGGCAATCAGCCCCAGCATTTT CASRPTAQGNQPQHF
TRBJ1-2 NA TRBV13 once TGTGCCAGCAGCTTACTCGCAGATCTATCTAACTATGGCTACACCTTC CASSLLADLSNYGYTF
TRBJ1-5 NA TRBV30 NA TGTGCCTGGAGTGTACAACAGGGATATTCCGGCAATCAGCCCCAGCATTTT CAWSVQQGYSGNQPQHF
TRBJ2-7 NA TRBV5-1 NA TGCGCCAGCAGCTTGAGAGGTGGGAGCCCCAACTACGAGCAGTACTTC CASSLRGGSPNYEQYF
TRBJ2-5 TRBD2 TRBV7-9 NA TGTGCCAGCAGCTTAGCTAGCGGGCGCCAAGAGACCCAGTACTTC CASSLASGRQETQYF